This T cell receptor (beta chain) was recovered during a study of regulatory T cells in long-lasting Graves disease. Arm-PCR with iRepertoire HTBI primers amplified the CDR3 regions for these TCR beta libraries. TCRdb reanalysed the multiplex PCR reads using MiXCR and keeps one entry per CDR3 protein. The sample yields under 800,000 distinct CDR3 sequences, 16% seen once. As to time point: newly diagnosed GD, antithyroid drugs for less than 3 months. PBMC RNA was the source of the TCR library. This clonotype was detected only a few times. V dropped 6 bases and J dropped 2 bases, with 10 bases sitting between them. The length of the CDR3 is 13 residues. Looked up from germline, CDR1 is PRHDT and CDR2 is FYEKMQ (reference sequence). These data are also associated with another study on T cells in Graves' hyperthyroidism and ophthalmopathy.

Material: peripheral blood mononuclear cells (PBMCs), obtained at new diagnosis, from a patient treated with antithyroid drugs. The sequence was obtained from a woman aged 25 to 39 with Graves disease. V is TRBV13 and J is TRBJ2-5, with TRBD1 as a possible D gene (6 bases). CDR3: CASSFQGQETQYF. The DNA of the CDR3 is TGTGCCAGCAGTTTCCAGGGGCAAGAGACCCAGTACTTC.